A selection of T cell receptor beta chains follows, all from one sample in a study of blood T cell repertoires in COVID-19. Produced via immunoSEQ multiplex PCR; TCRdb's table is partial and in-frame only. The sample holds about 240,000 clones, approximately 78% seen once. Sequenced sample: peripheral blood. The receptors come from a young woman with acute or convalescent COVID-19. Each CDR3 is given with its conserved first and last residue. Each record gives: J gene, V gene, clone size, D gene, CDR3 protein, CDR3 DNA. D genes are given only for firm matches. Rows may omit the clone size; those that give it use once, few, many or a size class.

TRBJ1-2 TRBV5-1 . . CASSFLSGGYTF TGCGCCAGCAGCTTCCTTAGCGGGGGCTACACCTTC
TRBJ1-3 TRBV5-8 . . CASSLGANSGNTIYF TGTGCCAGCAGCTTGGGGGCTAACTCTGGAAACACCATATATTTT
TRBJ2-3 TRBV27 . . CASSLTPPSADTQYF TGTGCCAGCAGTCTCACCCCCCCTTCAGCAGATACGCAGTATTTT
TRBJ2-1 TRBV6-5 . . CASSYQGYNEQFF TGTGCCAGCAGTTACCAGGGTTACAATGAGCAGTTCTTC
TRBJ2-7 TRBV4-3 . . CASSQDRDPRNEQYF TGCGCCAGCAGCCAAGACAGGGATCCCAGAAACGAGCAGTACTTC
TRBJ2-4 TRBV27 . . CASVSLAKNIQYF TGTGCCAGCGTCTCCTTAGCCAAAAACATTCAGTACTTC
TRBJ2-5 TRBV6-4 . . CASSDPPRPGPPFQETQYF TGTGCCAGCAGTGACCCACCTAGGCCAGGGCCCCCTTTCCAAGAGACCCAGTACTTC
TRBJ1-2 TRBV28 . . CASSLSGFYGYTF TGTGCCAGCAGTTTGTCAGGGTTCTATGGCTACACCTTC
TRBJ1-1 TRBV6-5 few TRBD1 CASSYSWTGNTEAFF TGTGCCAGCAGTTACTCCTGGACAGGAAACACTGAAGCTTTCTTT
TRBJ2-2 TRBV18 . . CASSPPGHGTGELFF TGTGCCAGCTCACCACCGGGACACGGCACCGGGGAGCTGTTTTTT
TRBJ1-1 TRBV28 . . CASRTGLTEAFF TGTGCCAGCAGAACAGGGCTCACTGAAGCTTTCTTT
TRBJ1-1 TRBV15 . . CATSREADTEAFF TGTGCCACCAGCAGAGAGGCGGACACTGAAGCTTTCTTT
TRBJ2-1 TRBV5-1 . TRBD2 CASQLAGGYEQFF TGCGCCAGCCAACTAGCGGGAGGGTATGAGCAGTTCTTC
TRBJ1-1 TRBV30 . TRBD1 CAWDFRGHRTEAFF TGTGCCTGGGACTTCAGGGGGCATCGAACTGAAGCTTTCTTT
TRBJ2-3 TRBV6-4 few . CASSDGAGPSDTQYF TGTGCCAGCAGTGACGGGGCGGGACCCTCAGATACGCAGTATTTT
TRBJ2-3 TRBV10-1 . TRBD2 CASSAIAGDSGRRRTDTQYF TGCGCCAGCAGTGCGATCGCCGGTGATAGCGGGAGGCGGAGGACAGATACGCAGTATTTT
TRBJ1-5 TRBV28 . . CASSLASLGAWQPQHF TGTGCCAGCAGTTTAGCGTCTCTGGGGGCTTGGCAGCCCCAGCATTTT
TRBJ2-7 TRBV7-6 . TRBD1 CASTSGDRAYEQYF TGTGCCAGCACCTCCGGCGACAGGGCCTACGAGCAGTACTTC
TRBJ2-2 TRBV5-1 . TRBD2 CASSSDLAGAGELFF TGCGCCAGCAGCTCGGACCTAGCGGGAGCCGGGGAGCTGTTTTTT
TRBJ2-3 TRBV23-1 . . CASSQPNSEHSTDTQYF TGCGCCAGCAGTCAACCGAATAGCGAGCACAGCACAGATACGCAGTATTTT
TRBJ1-5 TRBV30 few . CAWSGSGDQPQHF TGTGCCTGGAGTGGATCGGGGGATCAGCCCCAGCATTTT
TRBJ2-1 TRBV9 medium-sized . CASSTRGRFDLFF TGTGCCAGCAGCACCCGGGGGAGATTCGATTTGTTCTTC
TRBJ2-7 TRBV7-8 . TRBD2 CASSFSSGTYEQYF TGTGCCAGCAGCTTTTCTAGCGGCACCTACGAGCAGTACTTC
TRBJ1-2 TRBV14 . . CASSQGHKVYGYTF TGTGCCAGCAGCCAGGGACATAAAGTGTATGGCTACACCTTC
TRBJ2-7 TRBV28 . . CASTLQGMDEQYF TGTGCCAGCACCTTGCAGGGAATGGACGAGCAGTACTTC
TRBJ1-5 TRBV18 . TRBD1 CASSPTGGLQPQHF TGTGCCAGCTCACCTACAGGGGGTCTCCAGCCCCAGCATTTT
TRBJ2-1 TRBV11-2 . TRBD2 CASSITRSGPWGNEQFF TGTGCCAGCAGCATAACCCGTAGCGGGCCCTGGGGCAATGAGCAGTTCTTC
TRBJ2-1 TRBV2 . . CASEGVTEQFF TGTGCCAGCGAGGGGGTCACCGAGCAGTTCTTC
TRBJ1-1 TRBV28 . TRBD1 CASSDQTRGLGTEAFF TGTGCCAGCAGTGACCAGACCAGGGGGCTTGGCACTGAAGCTTTCTTT
TRBJ2-2 TRBV4-3 . TRBD1 CASSQQGDTGELFF TGCGCCAGCAGCCAACAGGGGGACACCGGGGAGCTGTTTTTT
TRBJ2-5 TRBV7-3 few TRBD1 CASSPDHRGTQYF TGTGCCAGCAGTCCGGATCACAGGGGAACCCAGTACTTC
TRBJ2-5 TRBV7-8 . TRBD2 CASSRTSGRAEETQYF TGTGCCAGCAGCCGGACTAGCGGGAGGGCCGAGGAGACCCAGTACTTC
TRBJ1-1 TRBV7-9 once . CASSPGWLNTEAFF TGTGCCAGCAGCCCAGGGTGGCTGAACACTGAAGCTTTCTTT
TRBJ1-3 TRBV19 . . CASSIGGSGNTIYF TGTGCCAGTAGTATCGGGGGTAGTGGAAACACCATATATTTT
TRBJ2-6 TRBV6-5 . . CASSYRGGSGANVLTF TGTGCCAGCAGTTATAGGGGGGGCTCTGGGGCCAACGTCCTGACTTTC
TRBJ2-7 TRBV6-5 . TRBD2 CASRIQRESYEQYF TGTGCCAGCAGAATCCAGCGGGAGAGCTACGAGCAGTACTTC
TRBJ2-3 TRBV6-2/TRBV6-3 . TRBD2 CASSLREVDTQYF TGTGCCAGCAGTTTGCGGGAGGTAGATACGCAGTATTTT
TRBJ1-6 TRBV30 . TRBD1 CAWSVLGDRRMSSYNSPLHF TGTGCCTGGAGTGTACTGGGGGACAGGAGAATGAGCTCCTATAATTCACCCCTCCACTTT
TRBJ2-2 TRBV6-2/TRBV6-3 once . CASSVDQEGTGELFF TGTGCCAGCAGTGTTGACCAGGAGGGCACCGGGGAGCTGTTTTTT
TRBJ1-2 TRBV28 once TRBD1 CASSHGQVDYGYTF TGTGCCAGCAGTCACGGACAGGTGGACTATGGCTACACCTTC
TRBJ2-7 TRBV6-6 . TRBD1 CASSYGPQGAGEQYF TGTGCCAGCAGTTACGGTCCCCAGGGGGCGGGGGAGCAGTACTTC
TRBJ1-1 TRBV27 . . CASSRGNTEAFF TGTGCCAGCAGCAGGGGGAACACTGAAGCTTTCTTT
TRBJ1-4 TRBV6-5 . . CASSYFAGVGEKLFF TGTGCCAGCAGTTACTTCGCCGGGGTGGGTGAAAAACTGTTTTTT
TRBJ2-3 TRBV25-1 . . CASSEWAAGSYSTDTQYF TGTGCCAGCAGTGAATGGGCAGCCGGGAGCTACAGCACAGATACGCAGTATTTT
TRBJ1-5 TRBV19 . TRBD1 CASSKQGAFQPQHF TGTGCCAGTAGTAAGCAGGGGGCCTTTCAGCCCCAGCATTTT
TRBJ2-7 TRBV3-1/TRBV3-2 . . CASSQGGGPNYEQYF TGTGCCAGCAGCCAAGGCGGAGGGCCCAACTACGAGCAGTACTTC
TRBJ1-5 TRBV3-1/TRBV3-2 . . CASSQRRSLQPQHF TGTGCCAGCAGCCAACGGAGAAGCCTACAGCCCCAGCATTTT
TRBJ2-7 TRBV19 . TRBD2 CASGGGFYEQYF TGTGCCAGTGGGGGGGGGTTCTACGAGCAGTACTTC
TRBJ1-2 TRBV20-1 . . CSATLNYGYTF TGCAGTGCTACCCTAAACTATGGCTACACCTTC
TRBJ2-6 TRBV27 . . CASSLSSPGSGANVLTF TGTGCCAGCAGTTTATCGTCCCCGGGGAGTGGGGCCAACGTCCTGACTTTC
TRBJ2-7 TRBV21-1 . . CASSKDYGRVYEQYF TGTGCCAGCAGCAAAGACTATGGCCGAGTCTACGAGCAGTACTTC
TRBJ1-6 TRBV19 . . CASSIGFRAAGNSPLHF TGTGCCAGTAGTATCGGGTTCCGTGCCGCTGGGAATTCACCCCTCCACTTT
TRBJ2-1 TRBV15 . . CATSEGDPGKRNEQFF TGTGCCACCAGCGAGGGGGACCCCGGGAAACGCAATGAGCAGTTCTTC
TRBJ2-2 TRBV12-5 . . CASGLVMTGELFF TGTGCTAGTGGTTTGGTCATGACCGGGGAGCTGTTTTTT